Below are 10 T cell receptor beta chains sequenced from a single sample in a study of cytomegalovirus exposure and HLA in healthy donors. The PCR made use of 60 Vbeta and 13 Jbeta primers. Using immunoSEQ multiplex PCR, the repertoire was profiled, and TCRdb retains in-frame clones only, with some absent. The sample includes approximately 210,000 clones, around 80% seen only once; the top ten take less than 2%. Sequencing input: PBMCs. The receptors were sampled from a man younger than 35 in good health and CMV-seronegative.

This chain joins TRBV18 and TRBJ1-4; 8 bases map to TRBD1. Germline CDR1 and CDR2: KGHSH and LQKENI. CDR3 length: 13 amino acids. The ends lost 2 bases at V and 10 bases at J; junction bases unmatched: 3. This chain's CDR3 is CASSPGDRPKLFF. The CDR3 nucleotides read TGTGCCAGCTCACCAGGGGACAGGCCAAAACTGTTTTTT.

The chain couples TRBV28 to TRBJ1-1; 7 positions match TRBD1. Germline trimming cut 3 bases from V and 1 base from J; bases unmatched to any gene: 8. Germline V gene lookup returns CDR1 MDHEN and CDR2 SYDVKM. CDR3 length equals 16 residues. The CDR3 region has the DNA TGTGCCAGCAGTTTTTGGGGTAGACAGGGGAACACTGAAGCTTTCTTT. Amino acids: CASSFWGRQGNTEAFF.

The chain has TRBV28 and TRBJ1-1; 9 positions match TRBD1. The CDR3 extends over 18 amino acids. The V segment lost 5 bases and the J segment 1 base; nucleotides outside the gene matches: 14. Germline V gives CDR1 MDHEN, CDR2 SYDVKM. CDR3 DNA: TGTGCCAGCAGTCCTTACCCATGGCGGACAGGGGCGAACACTGAAGCTTTCTTT. Translated: CASSPYPWRTGANTEAFF.

This chain joins TRBV27 and TRBJ1-1; TRBD1 aligns across 7 bases. The CDR3 loop spans 19 amino acids. V gave up 4 bases and J gave up 3 bases; unmatched junction bases: 20. CDR1 is MNHEY and CDR2 is SMNVEV in the germline V gene (reference sequence). CDR3 DNA: TGTGCCAGCAGTTCCAACAGAATACACTATAGGGGGCTAGACACTGAAGCTTTCTTT. It is translated as CASSSNRIHYRGLDTEAFF.

The count of this clone is one. The chain has TRBV5-1 and TRBJ2-2, with 8 bases identical to TRBD1. Germline CDR1 SGHRS, CDR2 YFSETQ. J was trimmed by 3 bases and V by 4 bases; bases with no gene match: 17. The CDR3 extends over 19 amino acids. The CDR3 here is CASSPRRGTGGKDTGELFF. CDR3 DNA sequence: TGCGCCAGCAGCCCCCGCAGGGGCACAGGGGGGAAAGACACCGGGGAGCTGTTTTTT.

CDR3: CASSLNGGSGDEQFF. DNA for the CDR3: TGTGCCAGCAGCTTAAACGGAGGGAGTGGCGATGAGCAGTTCTTC. The chain joins TRBV7-3 to TRBJ2-1, with D maybe TRBD2 (6 bases). The CDR3 extends over 15 amino acids. Germline-derived CDR1 and CDR2 are SGHTA and FQGTGA. The germline V and J ends were trimmed by 1 base and 8 bases, with 15 bases remaining between them.

This chain joins TRBV4-1 and TRBJ2-6, with 9 bases fitting TRBD1. Germline assignment: CDR1 MGHRA and CDR2 YSYEKL. This CDR3 has 19 residues. Germline trimming cut 2 bases from V and 0 bases from J; bases unmatched to any gene: 8. CDR3 region: CASSQPPGTGSSGANVLTF. DNA for the CDR3: TGCGCCAGCAGCCAACCGCCGGGGACAGGGAGCTCTGGGGCCAACGTCCTGACTTTC.

This clone showed up just a few times. CDR3 in amino acids: CASSLALGRRDGEAFF. CDR3 coding DNA: TGTGCCAGCAGCTTAGCTCTGGGCCGTCGGGATGGTGAAGCTTTCTTT. V usage is TRBV11-2 and J usage is TRBJ1-1; D not resolved. The CDR3 totals 16 residues. V was trimmed by 1 base and J by 7 bases, leaving 19 bases between them. Per germline, CDR1 SGHAT and CDR2 FQNNGV.

The chain employs TRBV30 and TRBJ2-7, with D tentatively TRBD2 (6 bases). CDR1 and CDR2 (germline): GTSNPN, SVGIG (reference sequence). CDR3 length equals 14 residues. V gave up 4 bases and J gave up 6 bases, with 19 bases separating them. The CDR3 coding sequence is TGTGCCTGGATAAGGGTCACTAGTAGCGGCGAGCAGTACTTC. Protein: CAWIRVTSSGEQYF. Full variable domain (missing parts from reference TRBV30 and TRBJ2-7): SQTIHQWPATLVQPVGSPLSLECTVEGTSNPNLYWYRQAAGRGLQLLFYSVGIGQISSEVPQNLSASRPQDRQFILSSKKLLLSDSGFYLCAWIRVTSSGEQYFGPGTRLTVT.

This clone came up a few times. In nucleotides, the CDR3 is TGTGCCAGTAGTATAGTCCTGGACGGAGGACCCTATGGCTACACCTTC. This sequence encodes CASSIVLDGGPYGYTF. V is TRBV19 and J is TRBJ1-2; D call uncertain. This CDR3 contains 16 residues. Trimming took off 1 base at V and 4 bases at J, with 16 bases between the two ends. Germline CDR1 is LNHDA and CDR2 is SQIVND (reference sequence).